The clone carrying this T cell receptor beta chain showed up just a few times. This record comes from a study of response to subunit inactivated influenza vaccine. Germline V gene data show CDR1 as SEHNR and CDR2 as FQNEAQ (reference sequence). The CDR3 spans 15 residues. Trimming took 6 bases from V and 9 from J, leaving 21 bases between them. TCRdb re-called the RT-PCR reads with MiXCR, one entry per CDR3 protein. The sample consists of over 800,000 distinct CDR3 sequences, 20% to 25% of them appearing once. This clonotype was obtained from a man between 45 and 60 years old who received an inactivated influenza vaccine. The chain has TRBV7-9 and TRBJ2-1, with D perhaps assigned TRBD1 or TRBD2 (6 bases each). Sequencing was performed on PBMCs from blood, taken 5 to 6 days after vaccination. The CDR3 is CASSYKQGGRGEQFF. CDR3 coding DNA: TGTGCCAGCAGTTATAAACAGGGAGGTAGAGGTGAGCAGTTCTTC.